This note documents a single T cell receptor (beta chain) sequence. Its antigen is unidentified. The germline V gene has CDR1 MNHEY and CDR2 SMNVEV (reference sequence). Trimming took 5 bases from V and 2 from J, leaving 16 bases between them. The CDR3 sequence is 16 residues long. This sample is drawn from a study of cytomegalovirus exposure and HLA in healthy donors. Study details: In an early release, HLA-typed donors contributed about 79 million unique TCR sequences. Study-wide results and caveats: There were approximately 150 TCR beta chains listed as cytomegalovirus-associated.

The PCR contained 60 Vbeta and 13 Jbeta primers. Assay: immunoSEQ multiplex PCR; the TCRdb copy retains only in-frame clones and omits some. The sample has more than 150,000 clones, around 75% seen once. The receptor's source is a man aged 35 to 55 in good health and CMV-seropositive. This chain uses TRBV27 with TRBJ2-1, with D maybe TRBD1 (6 bases). The sample taken for sequencing was PBMCs. The CDR3 reads CASSHSTGETYNEQFF. In DNA, the CDR3 is TGTGCCAGCAGTCACTCGACAGGCGAAACCTACAATGAGCAGTTCTTC.